Detailed here is one T cell receptor (beta chain). The antigen remains unidentified. The sample originates from a study of cytomegalovirus exposure and HLA in healthy donors. Findings and caveats of the study: In a later analysis, TCR association rates varied by HLA locus: DRB1 most, HLA-C fewest. HLA alleles showed associations with about 15,000 TCR beta sequences in a later analysis, at a 0.05 false discovery rate.

The V gene's germline CDR1 is SEHNR and CDR2 FQNEAQ (reference sequence). CDR3 length: 13 residues. V shed 5 bases and J 11 bases; nucleotides not matched to a gene: 10. PCR involved 60 Vbeta and 13 Jbeta primers. The assay was immunoSEQ multiplex PCR, and TCRdb's table has in-frame clones only and misses some. In the table there are roughly 200,000 clones, about 86% of which are singletons. The receptor was derived from a woman in her 30s in good health and CMV-seronegative. Sequenced sample: PBMCs. The gene calls are TRBV7-9 and TRBJ2-7; 9 bases are shared with TRBD1. CDR3 sequence (DNA): TGTGCCAGCAGCCCGAGTGCACAGGGGGCTAAGTACTTC. This sequence encodes CASSPSAQGAKYF. Supplemented by reference TRBV7-9 and TRBJ2-7, the full variable domain reads DTGVSQNPRHKITKRGQNVTFRCDPISEHNRLYWYRQTLGQGPEFLTYFQNEAQLEKSRLLSDRFSAERPKGSFSTLEIQRTEQGDSAMYLCASSPSAQGAKYFGPGTRLTVT.